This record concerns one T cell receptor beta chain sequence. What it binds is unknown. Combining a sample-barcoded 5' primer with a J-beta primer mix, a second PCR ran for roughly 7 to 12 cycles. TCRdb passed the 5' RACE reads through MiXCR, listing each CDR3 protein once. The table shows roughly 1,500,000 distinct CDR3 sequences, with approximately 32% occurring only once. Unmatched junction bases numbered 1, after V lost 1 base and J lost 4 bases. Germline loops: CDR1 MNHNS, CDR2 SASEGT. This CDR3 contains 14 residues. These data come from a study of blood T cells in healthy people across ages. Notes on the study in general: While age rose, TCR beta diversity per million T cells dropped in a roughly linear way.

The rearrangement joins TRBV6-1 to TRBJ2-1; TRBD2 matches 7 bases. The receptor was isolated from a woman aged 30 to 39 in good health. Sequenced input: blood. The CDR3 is CASSEERGYNEQFF. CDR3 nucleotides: TGTGCCAGCAGTGAAGAGCGGGGATACAATGAGCAGTTCTTC.